This is a list of T cell receptor beta chains from one sample in a study of blood T cell repertoires in COVID-19. Measured with immunoSEQ multiplex PCR; TCRdb has only the in-frame clones, and not every one. The data contain 400,000 or so clones, around 87% of them singletons. The sample comprised PBMCs or T cells enriched from blood (not recorded which). These receptors originate from a man between 25 and 39 years old who had recovered from COVID-19. CDR3s include the opening cysteine and the closing phenylalanine or tryptophan. Fields, in order: V gene, J gene, clone size, D gene, CDR3 DNA, CDR3 protein. The D gene is left open where the match is weak. Clone size is not always given. Where it is, it says once, few, many or a class for expanded clones.

TRBV19	TRBJ2-1	few	TRBD1	TGTGCCAGTAGTCCAGGGGGAGACTACAATGAGCAGTTCTTC	CASSPGGDYNEQFF
TRBV5-5	TRBJ2-7	.	TRBD1	TGTGCCAGCGGGAACAGGGGTACCTACGAGCAGTACTTC	CASGNRGTYEQYF
TRBV6-4	TRBJ2-4	.	.	TGTGCCAGCAGCATCAAGGGGAGGGCCAAAAACATTCAGTACTTC	CASSIKGRAKNIQYF
TRBV24-1	TRBJ1-5	.	.	TGTGCCACCAGTGGAGACAGCTTCAATCAGCCCCAGCATTTT	CATSGDSFNQPQHF
TRBV28	TRBJ2-7	.	TRBD1	TGTGCCAGCAGTTATGTGTTCGGGACAGGCGCCTACGAGCAGTACTTC	CASSYVFGTGAYEQYF
TRBV5-1	TRBJ2-5	.	TRBD2	TGCGCCAGCAGCGGGGAGGGAGAGACCCAGTACTTC	CASSGEGETQYF
TRBV29-1	TRBJ1-1	.	TRBD1	TGCAGCGCTACCCGAACCGACAGGGCAAACACTGAAGCTTTCTTT	CSATRTDRANTEAFF
TRBV30	TRBJ2-3	.	.	TGTGCCTGGAGAGGAGAGCTCGGCACAGATACGCAGTATTTT	CAWRGELGTDTQYF
TRBV5-5	TRBJ2-1	.	TRBD2	TGTGCCAGCAGCTTCCCCTCGGGCGGGGGACGCCCTACAGAGCAGTTCTTC	CASSFPSGGGRPTEQFF
TRBV24-1	TRBJ1-1	.	.	TGTGCCACGCAGTTGGAGGTGAACACTGAAGCTTTCTTT	CATQLEVNTEAFF
TRBV4-2	TRBJ2-7	few	.	TGTGCCAGCAGCCAAGATATGGCCTCCTACGAGCAGTACTTC	CASSQDMASYEQYF
TRBV12-3/TRBV12-4	TRBJ1-1	.	.	TGTGCCAGCAGTTTCCAGGGTTTCACTGAAGCTTTCTTT	CASSFQGFTEAFF
TRBV10-3	TRBJ1-4	.	.	TGTGCCATCAGTGGCAGAACAGATGAAAAACTGTTTTTT	CAISGRTDEKLFF
TRBV10-3	TRBJ2-1	.	.	TGTGCCTCCCGACCGCGGGAATCGCGCAATGAGCAGTTCTTC	CASRPRESRNEQFF
TRBV29-1	TRBJ2-7	.	.	TGCAGCGTTGTCCGTCCCTCCTACGAGCAGTACTTC	CSVVRPSYEQYF
TRBV28	TRBJ2-3	.	.	TGTGCCAGCAGTTCCCCCCTTAATACGCAGTATTTT	CASSSPLNTQYF
TRBV19	TRBJ2-4	few	.	TGTGCCAGTAGTATGAGGAGCAAAAACATTCAGTACTTC	CASSMRSKNIQYF
TRBV6-4	TRBJ2-1	once	TRBD2	TGTGCCAGCAGTGAGGGGGCTAGCGGGAGGGCATACAATGAGCAGTTCTTC	CASSEGASGRAYNEQFF
TRBV18	TRBJ2-5	.	.	TGTGCCAGCTCACCACCGGGGGGAAGCGCGGGGGAGACCCAGTACTTC	CASSPPGGSAGETQYF
TRBV14	TRBJ2-1	.	.	TGTGCCAGCAGCCATGATGGAGCGGCCACCTACAATGAGCAGTTCTTC	CASSHDGAATYNEQFF
TRBV27	TRBJ2-7	.	TRBD1	TGTGCCAGCAGTTTGGGACAGTCCTACGAGCAGTACTTC	CASSLGQSYEQYF
TRBV28	TRBJ1-2	.	.	TGTGCCAGCAGGATACCTTGGGGGGTTCACTATGGCTACACCTTC	CASRIPWGVHYGYTF
TRBV29-1	TRBJ2-1	.	.	TGCAGCGTTGAAGATGCCGGGGGATCCTACAATGAGCAGTTCTTC	CSVEDAGGSYNEQFF
TRBV5-1	TRBJ1-5	once	.	TGCGCCAGCAGCTTGTATAGCAATCAGCCCCAGCATTTT	CASSLYSNQPQHF
TRBV5-8	TRBJ2-1	.	TRBD2	TGTGCCAGCAAACTAGCGGGAGGGCGTGGGAGTGAGCAGTTCTTC	CASKLAGGRGSEQFF
TRBV4-1	TRBJ2-7	.	TRBD1	TGCGCCAGCAGCCCGACAGGGTTCTCCTACGAGCAGTACTTC	CASSPTGFSYEQYF
TRBV18	TRBJ1-1	.	.	TGTGCCAGCTCAACCGGGAGGGACACTGAAGCTTTCTTT	CASSTGRDTEAFF
TRBV4-1	TRBJ1-5	.	TRBD1	TGCGCCAGCAGCCAAGATAGGACAGGGGCGCCCCAGCATTTT	CASSQDRTGAPQHF
TRBV7-9	TRBJ2-3	.	.	TGTGCCAGCAGCTTGATCTTAGCGGAGAGGCAGTATTTT	CASSLILAERQYF
TRBV20-1	TRBJ1-2	.	TRBD1	TGTTTTTTCCAGGGGGATAGTGGCTACACCTTC	CFFQGDSGYTF
TRBV7-9	TRBJ1-2	.	TRBD1	TGTGCCAGCAGCCCCCAGGGGGAAGATCGTGGCTACACCTTC	CASSPQGEDRGYTF
TRBV11-2	TRBJ1-3	.	TRBD1	TGTGCCAGCGGGTTCCAGGGGGCAGCTGGAAACACCATATATTTT	CASGFQGAAGNTIYF
TRBV12-5	TRBJ1-5	once	.	TGTGCTAGTGGACTTCCCGGACGGACAAATCAGCCCCAGCATTTT	CASGLPGRTNQPQHF
TRBV3-1/TRBV3-2	TRBJ1-2	.	.	TGTGCCAGCAGTCAAGGGCTAGGCGGCGGCTACACCTTC	CASSQGLGGGYTF
TRBV25-1	TRBJ1-4	.	TRBD1	TGTGCCAGCAGTGCCTCGCCCGGGACAGGGGGAGGTGAAAAACTGTTTTTT	CASSASPGTGGGEKLFF
TRBV12-3/TRBV12-4	TRBJ2-5	.	.	TGTGCCAGCAGCCTCGACACCCAGACCCAGTACTTC	CASSLDTQTQYF
TRBV5-1	TRBJ2-7	.	TRBD2	TGCGCCAGCAGCCGCGGGACTACTAGCTACGAGCAGTACTTC	CASSRGTTSYEQYF
TRBV29-1	TRBJ1-2	.	.	TGCAGCGTTGAAGTGGGCAGGGGAGCTGGCTACACCTTC	CSVEVGRGAGYTF
TRBV28	TRBJ2-7	.	TRBD1	TGTGCCAGCAGTTTAGGTACAGGGGCTGTATACGAGCAGTACTTC	CASSLGTGAVYEQYF
TRBV5-1	TRBJ2-2	.	.	TGCGCCAGCGGCACAGGGTCCTCCGGATCCGGGGAGCTGTTTTTT	CASGTGSSGSGELFF
TRBV18	TRBJ2-1	.	.	TGTGCCAGCTCACCGCAAACCGGGATCACGGGGAATGAGCAGTTCTTC	CASSPQTGITGNEQFF
TRBV6-5	TRBJ1-5	.	.	TGTGCCAGCAGCCCAGGGTATGATAGCAATCAGCCCCAGCATTTT	CASSPGYDSNQPQHF
TRBV13	TRBJ1-1	.	TRBD1	TGTGCCAGCAGCTTAAGGGCAGGGGGCTCTGAAGCTTTCTTT	CASSLRAGGSEAFF
TRBV5-6	TRBJ1-2	.	.	TGTGCCAGCAGCCCCCGCCCCGGGGGGCGGACCACTAACTATGGCTACACCTTC	CASSPRPGGRTTNYGYTF
TRBV10-2	TRBJ2-2	once	.	TGCGCCAGCAGTGAGCAGGGTGCCGGGGAGCTGTTTTTT	CASSEQGAGELFF
TRBV19	TRBJ1-1	.	.	TGTGCCAGTAACCGAAAGGATGGACAGCCGAACACTGAAGCTTTCTTT	CASNRKDGQPNTEAFF
TRBV7-9	TRBJ1-5	.	.	TGTGCCAGCAGCCAAAGCCAAATTCAGCCCCAGCATTTT	CASSQSQIQPQHF
TRBV11-2	TRBJ2-2	few	TRBD2	TGTGCCAGCAGCCGAAGTGCCGCGGGAGTCCCCGGGGAGCTGTTTTTT	CASSRSAAGVPGELFF
TRBV21-1	TRBJ2-7	.	.	TGTGCCAGCAGCAAAGATAGGTTAGCGGACCCCTACGAGCAGTACTTC	CASSKDRLADPYEQYF
TRBV19	TRBJ1-3	.	.	TGTGCCAGTAGTACTTTGACAGCCTCTGGAAACACCATATATTTT	CASSTLTASGNTIYF
TRBV5-6	TRBJ2-7	.	TRBD1	TGTGCCAGCAGCTCGGGACAGAAAAACTACGAGCAGTACTTC	CASSSGQKNYEQYF
TRBV3-1/TRBV3-2	TRBJ1-2	.	.	TGTGCCAGCAGCACGCCCTCGACAGGTATCTATGGCTACACCTTC	CASSTPSTGIYGYTF
TRBV28	TRBJ2-6	.	.	TGTGCCAGCAGCATGGACAGTAGCTCTGGGGCCAACGTCCTGACTTTC	CASSMDSSSGANVLTF
TRBV28	TRBJ1-3	once	.	TGTGCCAGCAGATCCGGGACTCTGAGCTCTGGAAACACCATATATTTT	CASRSGTLSSGNTIYF
TRBV5-5	TRBJ1-1	few	TRBD1	TGTGCCAGCAGTTGGGACAGAGAAGCTTTCTTT	CASSWDREAFF
TRBV19	TRBJ2-3	.	.	TGTGCCAGTAGTTTCGCGCGGGACCGAGATACGCAGTATTTT	CASSFARDRDTQYF
TRBV28	TRBJ2-2	once	TRBD2	TGTGCCAGCAGTTTACAGACTAGCGGATACACCGGGGAGCTGTTTTTT	CASSLQTSGYTGELFF
TRBV12-3/TRBV12-4	TRBJ1-5	.	.	TGTGCCACTCGACGCGGCAGGGATCAGCCCCAGCATTTT	CATRRGRDQPQHF
TRBV29-1	TRBJ2-5	.	TRBD1	TGCAGCGTTGTGGACAGGGGTCGGAGGGAGACCCAGTACTTC	CSVVDRGRRETQYF